A selection of T cell receptor beta chains follows, all from one sample in a study of prognosis after radiotherapy for stage I lung cancer. MiXCR was run by TCRdb on the multiplex PCR reads, yielding one entry per CDR3 protein. The data show around 60,000 distinct CDR3 sequences, with around 27% seen just once and 7.5% held by the top ten. The source was PBMCs, collected before or after stereotactic body radiation therapy (not recorded which). The receptors shown here come from a donor over 45 with non-small cell lung cancer. CDR3s include the opening cysteine and the closing phenylalanine or tryptophan. Fields, in order: J gene, V gene, clone size, D gene, CDR3 protein, CDR3 DNA. D genes are given only for firm matches. Part of the rows lack a size; the others show once, few, many or a class for expanded clones.

TRBJ2-3,TRBV7-2,many,TRBD2,CASSWRGRTDTQYF,TGTGCCAGCAGCTGGCGGGGGAGAACAGATACGCAGTATTTT
TRBJ2-2,TRBV7-9,once,TRBD1,CASSLPPMTGSYGELFF,TGTGCCAGCAGCCTACCCCCTATGACAGGGTCGTACGGGGAGCTGTTTTTT
TRBJ1-4,TRBV9,many,-,CASSVSGSNEKLFF,TGTGCCAGCAGCGTGAGTGGTAGTAATGAAAAACTGTTTTTT
TRBJ1-6,TRBV12-3/TRBV12-4,-,-,CASSFGTGSNSPLHF,-
TRBJ2-2,TRBV30,many,-,CACSATVNTGELFF,TGTGCCTGTTCAGCGACAGTGAACACCGGGGAGCTGTTTTTT
TRBJ2-7,TRBV2,many,TRBD1,CASSDRGLSYEQYF,TGTGCCAGCAGTGACAGGGGGCTCTCCTACGAGCAGTACTTC
TRBJ2-7,TRBV6-2/TRBV6-3,-,TRBD1,CASSNTGVVSYEQYF,TGTGCCAGCAGTAACACAGGGGTGGTTTCCTACGAGCAGTACTTC
TRBJ2-1,TRBV12-3/TRBV12-4,-,TRBD1,CASSQRDRVLYNEQFF,TGTGCCAGCAGTCAACGGGACAGGGTGCTCTACAATGAGCAGTTCTTC
TRBJ1-2,TRBV6-2/TRBV6-3,many,-,CASSPRRGTDTYYGYTF,TGTGCCAGCAGTCCAAGAAGAGGGACGGACACTTACTATGGCTACACCTTC
TRBJ2-5,TRBV24-1,many,-,CATSYSSAQETQYF,TGTGCCACCAGTTATTCTAGCGCACAAGAGACCCAGTACTTC
TRBJ1-1,TRBV9,many,-,CASSPRSFGNTEAFF,TGTGCCAGCAGCCCCCGGTCCTTTGGGAACACTGAAGCTTTCTTT
TRBJ2-7,TRBV6-1,-,TRBD2,CAISEAGGRTEHYF,TGTGCCATCAGTGAAGCGGGCGGGAGGACCGAGCATTACTTC
TRBJ1-3,TRBV20-1,many,-,CSAIPTTSGNTIYF,TGCAGTGCGATACCGACAACTTCTGGAAACACCATATATTTT
TRBJ1-1,TRBV28,many,-,CASLDGRYEAFF,TGTGCCAGCCTAGACGGTCGCTATGAAGCTTTCTTT
TRBJ2-3,TRBV7-3,many,-,CASSPQSTDTQYF,TGTGCCAGCAGCCCACAGAGCACAGATACGCAGTATTTT
TRBJ1-1,TRBV6-1,-,-,CASTKTGRNTEAFF,TGTGCCAGCACTAAGACAGGCCGGAACACTGAAGCTTTCTTT
TRBJ2-1,TRBV7-3,many,TRBD1,CASSLAAGGLEQFF,TGTGCCAGCAGCTTAGCGGCAGGGGGCTTAGAGCAGTTCTTC
TRBJ2-5,TRBV10-3,few,-,CAISDPGRQETQYF,TGTGCCATCAGTGATCCTGGCAGGCAAGAGACCCAGTACTTC
TRBJ1-5,TRBV20-1,many,-,CSAQGPNSNQPQHF,TGCAGTGCTCAGGGTCCAAATAGCAATCAGCCCCAGCATTTT
TRBJ2-3,TRBV24-1,-,-,CATSDFGGRTDTQYF,TGTGCCACCAGTGATTTCGGGGGTCGCACAGATACGCAGTATTTT
TRBJ2-3,TRBV12-3/TRBV12-4,many,-,CASGRTDTQYF,TGTGCCAGCGGGAGGACAGATACGCAGTATTTT
TRBJ1-2,TRBV6-2/TRBV6-3,-,-,CASSPRAGCYTF,TGTGCCAGCAGTCCCCGGGCAGGTTGCTACACCTTC
TRBJ2-3,TRBV7-9,-,-,CASSFMGRTDTQYF,TGTGCCAGCAGCTTCATGGGGCGCACAGATACGCAGTATTTT
TRBJ2-5,TRBV9,many,-,CASRGAAETQYF,TGTGCCAGCAGGGGGGCCGCGGAGACCCAGTACTTC
TRBJ1-2,TRBV12-3/TRBV12-4,many,-,CASSKEVNYGYTF,TGTGCCAGCAGTAAGGAGGTTAACTATGGCTACACCTTC
TRBJ2-4,TRBV6-2/TRBV6-3,-,-,CASSYWTAWGLAKNIKYF,TGTGCCAGCAGTTACTGGACAGCTTGGGGGTTAGCCAAAAACATTAAGTACTTC
TRBJ2-2,TRBV3-1,many,-,CASSLSSGELFF,TGTGCCAGCAGCCTAAGCTCCGGGGAGCTGTTTTTT
TRBJ2-5,TRBV11-2,many,TRBD2,CASSQLAGGFQETQYF,TGTGCCAGCAGCCAACTAGCGGGGGGCTTCCAAGAGACCCAGTACTTC
TRBJ2-3,TRBV19,many,TRBD2,CASSTPGGATDTQYF,TGTGCCAGTAGTACACCCGGGGGGGCCACAGATACGCAGTATTTT
TRBJ2-3,TRBV6-2/TRBV6-3,many,-,CASSYKDTQYF,TGTGCCAGCAGTTACAAAGATACGCAGTATTTT
TRBJ1-2,TRBV7-9,many,-,CASSPLEYSDNYGYTF,TGTGCCAGCAGCCCGTTAGAGTACAGTGATAACTATGGCTACACCTTC
TRBJ2-3,TRBV7-3,many,-,CASSPRLAPSTDTQYF,TGTGCCAGCAGCCCGCGCCTAGCGCCCAGCACAGATACGCAGTATTTT
TRBJ1-2,TRBV11-2,many,TRBD1,CASSATGQGYGYTF,TGTGCCAGCAGCGCTACGGGACAGGGTTATGGCTACACCTTC
TRBJ2-5,TRBV7-2,many,-,CASSSGRKQETQYF,TGTGCCAGCAGCTCAGGACGAAAACAAGAGACCCAGTACTTC
TRBJ1-5,TRBV7-2,many,-,CASSPYVGVGEPQHF,TGTGCCAGCAGCCCCTATGTGGGTGTAGGGGAGCCCCAGCATTTT
TRBJ2-7,TRBV19,once,-,CASPPGHLYELYF,TGTGCCTCCCCCCCGGGACACCTTTACGAGCTGTACTTC
TRBJ1-3,TRBV4-2,many,-,CASSQYGGNTIYF,TGTGCCAGCAGCCAATACGGAGGAAACACCATATATTTT
TRBJ2-7,TRBV6-1,many,-,CASSELGGSSYEQYF,TGTGCCAGCAGTGAACTCGGGGGCAGCTCCTACGAGCAGTACTTC
TRBJ1-2,TRBV5-6,many,-,CASSTSGTDYGYTF,TGTGCCAGCAGCACAAGCGGGACGGACTATGGCTACACCTTC
TRBJ2-3,TRBV6-4,many,TRBD1,CASSDDRDTDTQYF,TGTGCCAGCAGTGACGACAGGGACACAGATACGCAGTATTTT
TRBJ2-7,TRBV11-2,many,TRBD1,CASSLTDRASYEQYF,TGTGCCAGCAGCTTGACCGACAGGGCCTCCTACGAGCAGTACTTC
TRBJ2-1,TRBV5-1,many,TRBD2,CASSLTMGGIEQFF,TGCGCCAGCAGCTTAACAATGGGGGGGATTGAGCAGTTCTTC
TRBJ1-2,TRBV20-1,many,-,CSARNRRANYGYTF,TGCAGTGCTAGAAACAGGCGTGCTAACTATGGCTACACCTTC
TRBJ1-2,TRBV6-1,-,-,CSSSITQEFCYTF,TGTTCCAGCAGTATAACACAGGAATTTTGCTACACCTTC
TRBJ1-1,TRBV6-2/TRBV6-3,many,-,CASSYSWGNTEAFF,TGTGCCAGCAGTTACTCTTGGGGGAACACTGAAGCTTTCTTT
TRBJ1-6,TRBV19,-,-,CASGKNRGDSPLHF,TGTGCCAGTGGCAAGAATAGAGGAGATTCACCCCTCCACTTT
TRBJ1-1,TRBV5-4,many,TRBD1,CASSEVGQGGTEAFF,TGTGCCAGCAGCGAAGTGGGGCAGGGGGGCACTGAAGCTTTCTTT
TRBJ2-1,TRBV7-2,many,-,CASSLEVSTSNEQFF,TGTGCCAGCAGCTTAGAGGTCAGCACCAGCAATGAGCAGTTCTTC
TRBJ1-2,TRBV6-1,many,-,CASSSVVGNYGYTF,TGTGCCAGCAGCTCTGTGGTGGGGAACTATGGCTACACCTTC
TRBJ2-4,TRBV3-1,many,TRBD1,CASSPDRVVKNIQYF,TGTGCCAGCAGTCCGGACAGGGTGGTTAAAAACATTCAGTACTTC
TRBJ2-7,TRBV11-2,many,TRBD2,CASSLGTSGAYEQYF,TGTGCCAGCAGCCTAGGGACTAGCGGGGCCTACGAGCAGTACTTC
TRBJ2-3,TRBV19,-,-,CASSIDPQGSSTDTQCF,TGTGCCAGTAGTATCGATCCCCAGGGATCCTCCACAGATACGCAGTGTTTT
TRBJ2-5,TRBV7-6,many,-,CASSLAASQETQYF,TGTGCCAGCAGCTTAGCGGCCTCACAAGAGACCCAGTACTTC
TRBJ1-6,TRBV20-1,many,-,CSARQESSPLHF,TGCAGTGCTAGACAGGAAAGTTCACCCCTCCACTTT
TRBJ2-2,TRBV5-6,many,-,CASSLPVTGELFF,TGTGCCAGCAGCTTGCCGGTAACCGGGGAGCTGTTTTTT
TRBJ2-1,TRBV20-1,many,-,CSALDVSYNEQFF,TGCAGTGCTTTGGATGTATCCTACAATGAGCAGTTCTTC
TRBJ1-4,TRBV7-9,few,-,CASSLNQYRDRNEKLFF,TGTGCCAGCAGCTTAAACCAGTACCGGGACCGTAATGAAAAACTGTTTTTT